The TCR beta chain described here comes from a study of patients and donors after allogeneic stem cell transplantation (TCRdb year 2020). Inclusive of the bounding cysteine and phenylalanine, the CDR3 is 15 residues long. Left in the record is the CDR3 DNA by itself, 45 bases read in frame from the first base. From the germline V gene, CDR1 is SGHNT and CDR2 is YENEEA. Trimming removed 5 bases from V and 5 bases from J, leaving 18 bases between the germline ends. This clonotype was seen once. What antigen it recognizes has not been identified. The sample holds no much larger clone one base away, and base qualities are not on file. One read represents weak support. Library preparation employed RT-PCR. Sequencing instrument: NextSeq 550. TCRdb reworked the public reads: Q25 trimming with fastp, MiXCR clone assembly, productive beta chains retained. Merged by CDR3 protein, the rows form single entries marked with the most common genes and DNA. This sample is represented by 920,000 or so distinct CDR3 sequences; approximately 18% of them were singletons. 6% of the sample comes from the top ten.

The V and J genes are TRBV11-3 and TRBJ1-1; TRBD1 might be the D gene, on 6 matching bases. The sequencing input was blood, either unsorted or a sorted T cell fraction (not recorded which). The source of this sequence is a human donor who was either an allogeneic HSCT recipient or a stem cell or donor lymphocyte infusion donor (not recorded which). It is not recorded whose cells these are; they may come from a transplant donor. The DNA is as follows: TGTGCCAGCAGCGGGGGGGGGCAGGGGCGAACTGAAGCTTTCTTT. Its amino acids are CASSGGGQGRTEAFF. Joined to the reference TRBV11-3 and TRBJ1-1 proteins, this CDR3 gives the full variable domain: EAGVVQSPRYKIIEKKQPVAFWCNPISGHNTLYWYLQNLGQGPELLIRYENEEAVDDSQLPKDRFSAERLKGVDSTLKIQPAELGDSAVYLCASSGGGQGRTEAFFGQGTRLTVV.